Below are 6 T cell receptor beta chains sequenced from a single sample in a study of cytomegalovirus exposure and HLA in healthy donors. This PCR relied on a set of 60 Vbeta primers and 13 Jbeta primers. Produced via immunoSEQ multiplex PCR; TCRdb's table is partial and in-frame only. This table holds 90,000 to 95,000 clones, approximately 78% found once. The sample was PBMCs. The source of these receptors is a male donor in good health and CMV-seropositive.

The rearrangement uses TRBV5-1 and TRBJ2-7; 9 bases align to TRBD1. Germline V gene sequence: CDR1 SGHRS, CDR2 YFSETQ. The V segment lost 2 bases and the J segment 0 bases; nucleotides outside the gene matches: 3. This CDR3 region has 15 residues. CDR3 DNA sequence: TGCGCCAGCAGCTTTGGGGACAGGGCCTCCTACGAGCAGTACTTC. This codes for CASSFGDRASYEQYF.

The genes are TRBV7-9 and TRBJ2-7; 7 bases map to TRBD2. The CDR3 extends over 15 amino acids. V shed 1 base, J shed 2 bases, and the junction held 5 bases outside the gene matches. Germline loops: CDR1 SEHNR, CDR2 FQNEAQ (reference sequence). The CDR3 is CASSLEASGAYEQYF. The CDR3 coding sequence is TGTGCCAGCAGCTTAGAGGCTAGCGGAGCCTACGAGCAGTACTTC.

The rearrangement joins TRBV19 to TRBJ2-5; 7 bases are shared with TRBD2. This CDR3 contains 15 residues. The germline gives CDR1 LNHDA, CDR2 SQIVND (reference sequence). V trimming: 5 bases; J trimming: 4 bases; junction bases outside the gene matches: 10. CDR3 region: CASSLLTSSGETQYF. The CDR3 DNA reads TGTGCCAGTAGTTTATTGACTAGCTCGGGAGAGACCCAGTACTTC.

The chain recombines TRBV19 with TRBJ2-7; the match to TRBD1 covers 7 bases. Germline V lookup: CDR1 LNHDA, CDR2 SQIVND (reference sequence). The CDR3 runs to 15 residues. V lost 4 bases and J lost 2; bases outside the gene matches: 8. Here the CDR3 DNA reads TGTGCCAGTAGTACCGACAGGGCGAATCCCTACGAGCAGTACTTC. It is translated as CASSTDRANPYEQYF.

Regarding this clone: Other DNA variants within this sample encode the same CDR3. This chain links TRBV10-3 with TRBJ2-3; 7 nucleotides line up with TRBD2. Looked up from germline, CDR1 is ENHRY and CDR2 is SYGVKD. The CDR3 loop spans 14 amino acids. V was clipped by 3 bases and J by 0 bases; unmatched bases: 0. CDR3 nucleotides: TGTGCCATCAGTGACGGGGGGAGCACAGATACGCAGTATTTT. Its protein is CAISDGGSTDTQYF.

Worth noting for this clone: Within the sample, other DNA sequences also encode this same CDR3. This sequence joins TRBV19 and TRBJ1-1; TRBD1 matches 8 bases. The germline V gene encodes CDR1 LNHDA and CDR2 SQIVND (reference sequence). This CDR3 has 13 residues. J lost 4 bases, V lost 6 bases, and 4 bases had no gene match. As DNA, the CDR3 is TGTGCCAGTAGACCCGGACAGGGCACTGAAGCTTTCTTT. It specifies CASRPGQGTEAFF.